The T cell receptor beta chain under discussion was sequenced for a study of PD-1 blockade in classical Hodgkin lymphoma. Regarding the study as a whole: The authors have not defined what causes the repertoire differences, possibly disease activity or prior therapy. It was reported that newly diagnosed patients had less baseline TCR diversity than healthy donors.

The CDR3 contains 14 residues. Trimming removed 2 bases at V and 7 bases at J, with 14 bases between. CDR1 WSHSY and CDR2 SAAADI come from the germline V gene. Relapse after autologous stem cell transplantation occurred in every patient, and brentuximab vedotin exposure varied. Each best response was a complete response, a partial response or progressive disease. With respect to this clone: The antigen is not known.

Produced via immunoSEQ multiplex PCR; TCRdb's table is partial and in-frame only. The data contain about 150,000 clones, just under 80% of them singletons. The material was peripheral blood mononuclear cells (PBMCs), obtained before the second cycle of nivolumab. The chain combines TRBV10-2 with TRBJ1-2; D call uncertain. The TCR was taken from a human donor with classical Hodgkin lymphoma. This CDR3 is CASSEPREVVGYTF. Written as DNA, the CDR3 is TGCGCCAGCAGTGAGCCGCGGGAGGTAGTTGGCTACACCTTC.